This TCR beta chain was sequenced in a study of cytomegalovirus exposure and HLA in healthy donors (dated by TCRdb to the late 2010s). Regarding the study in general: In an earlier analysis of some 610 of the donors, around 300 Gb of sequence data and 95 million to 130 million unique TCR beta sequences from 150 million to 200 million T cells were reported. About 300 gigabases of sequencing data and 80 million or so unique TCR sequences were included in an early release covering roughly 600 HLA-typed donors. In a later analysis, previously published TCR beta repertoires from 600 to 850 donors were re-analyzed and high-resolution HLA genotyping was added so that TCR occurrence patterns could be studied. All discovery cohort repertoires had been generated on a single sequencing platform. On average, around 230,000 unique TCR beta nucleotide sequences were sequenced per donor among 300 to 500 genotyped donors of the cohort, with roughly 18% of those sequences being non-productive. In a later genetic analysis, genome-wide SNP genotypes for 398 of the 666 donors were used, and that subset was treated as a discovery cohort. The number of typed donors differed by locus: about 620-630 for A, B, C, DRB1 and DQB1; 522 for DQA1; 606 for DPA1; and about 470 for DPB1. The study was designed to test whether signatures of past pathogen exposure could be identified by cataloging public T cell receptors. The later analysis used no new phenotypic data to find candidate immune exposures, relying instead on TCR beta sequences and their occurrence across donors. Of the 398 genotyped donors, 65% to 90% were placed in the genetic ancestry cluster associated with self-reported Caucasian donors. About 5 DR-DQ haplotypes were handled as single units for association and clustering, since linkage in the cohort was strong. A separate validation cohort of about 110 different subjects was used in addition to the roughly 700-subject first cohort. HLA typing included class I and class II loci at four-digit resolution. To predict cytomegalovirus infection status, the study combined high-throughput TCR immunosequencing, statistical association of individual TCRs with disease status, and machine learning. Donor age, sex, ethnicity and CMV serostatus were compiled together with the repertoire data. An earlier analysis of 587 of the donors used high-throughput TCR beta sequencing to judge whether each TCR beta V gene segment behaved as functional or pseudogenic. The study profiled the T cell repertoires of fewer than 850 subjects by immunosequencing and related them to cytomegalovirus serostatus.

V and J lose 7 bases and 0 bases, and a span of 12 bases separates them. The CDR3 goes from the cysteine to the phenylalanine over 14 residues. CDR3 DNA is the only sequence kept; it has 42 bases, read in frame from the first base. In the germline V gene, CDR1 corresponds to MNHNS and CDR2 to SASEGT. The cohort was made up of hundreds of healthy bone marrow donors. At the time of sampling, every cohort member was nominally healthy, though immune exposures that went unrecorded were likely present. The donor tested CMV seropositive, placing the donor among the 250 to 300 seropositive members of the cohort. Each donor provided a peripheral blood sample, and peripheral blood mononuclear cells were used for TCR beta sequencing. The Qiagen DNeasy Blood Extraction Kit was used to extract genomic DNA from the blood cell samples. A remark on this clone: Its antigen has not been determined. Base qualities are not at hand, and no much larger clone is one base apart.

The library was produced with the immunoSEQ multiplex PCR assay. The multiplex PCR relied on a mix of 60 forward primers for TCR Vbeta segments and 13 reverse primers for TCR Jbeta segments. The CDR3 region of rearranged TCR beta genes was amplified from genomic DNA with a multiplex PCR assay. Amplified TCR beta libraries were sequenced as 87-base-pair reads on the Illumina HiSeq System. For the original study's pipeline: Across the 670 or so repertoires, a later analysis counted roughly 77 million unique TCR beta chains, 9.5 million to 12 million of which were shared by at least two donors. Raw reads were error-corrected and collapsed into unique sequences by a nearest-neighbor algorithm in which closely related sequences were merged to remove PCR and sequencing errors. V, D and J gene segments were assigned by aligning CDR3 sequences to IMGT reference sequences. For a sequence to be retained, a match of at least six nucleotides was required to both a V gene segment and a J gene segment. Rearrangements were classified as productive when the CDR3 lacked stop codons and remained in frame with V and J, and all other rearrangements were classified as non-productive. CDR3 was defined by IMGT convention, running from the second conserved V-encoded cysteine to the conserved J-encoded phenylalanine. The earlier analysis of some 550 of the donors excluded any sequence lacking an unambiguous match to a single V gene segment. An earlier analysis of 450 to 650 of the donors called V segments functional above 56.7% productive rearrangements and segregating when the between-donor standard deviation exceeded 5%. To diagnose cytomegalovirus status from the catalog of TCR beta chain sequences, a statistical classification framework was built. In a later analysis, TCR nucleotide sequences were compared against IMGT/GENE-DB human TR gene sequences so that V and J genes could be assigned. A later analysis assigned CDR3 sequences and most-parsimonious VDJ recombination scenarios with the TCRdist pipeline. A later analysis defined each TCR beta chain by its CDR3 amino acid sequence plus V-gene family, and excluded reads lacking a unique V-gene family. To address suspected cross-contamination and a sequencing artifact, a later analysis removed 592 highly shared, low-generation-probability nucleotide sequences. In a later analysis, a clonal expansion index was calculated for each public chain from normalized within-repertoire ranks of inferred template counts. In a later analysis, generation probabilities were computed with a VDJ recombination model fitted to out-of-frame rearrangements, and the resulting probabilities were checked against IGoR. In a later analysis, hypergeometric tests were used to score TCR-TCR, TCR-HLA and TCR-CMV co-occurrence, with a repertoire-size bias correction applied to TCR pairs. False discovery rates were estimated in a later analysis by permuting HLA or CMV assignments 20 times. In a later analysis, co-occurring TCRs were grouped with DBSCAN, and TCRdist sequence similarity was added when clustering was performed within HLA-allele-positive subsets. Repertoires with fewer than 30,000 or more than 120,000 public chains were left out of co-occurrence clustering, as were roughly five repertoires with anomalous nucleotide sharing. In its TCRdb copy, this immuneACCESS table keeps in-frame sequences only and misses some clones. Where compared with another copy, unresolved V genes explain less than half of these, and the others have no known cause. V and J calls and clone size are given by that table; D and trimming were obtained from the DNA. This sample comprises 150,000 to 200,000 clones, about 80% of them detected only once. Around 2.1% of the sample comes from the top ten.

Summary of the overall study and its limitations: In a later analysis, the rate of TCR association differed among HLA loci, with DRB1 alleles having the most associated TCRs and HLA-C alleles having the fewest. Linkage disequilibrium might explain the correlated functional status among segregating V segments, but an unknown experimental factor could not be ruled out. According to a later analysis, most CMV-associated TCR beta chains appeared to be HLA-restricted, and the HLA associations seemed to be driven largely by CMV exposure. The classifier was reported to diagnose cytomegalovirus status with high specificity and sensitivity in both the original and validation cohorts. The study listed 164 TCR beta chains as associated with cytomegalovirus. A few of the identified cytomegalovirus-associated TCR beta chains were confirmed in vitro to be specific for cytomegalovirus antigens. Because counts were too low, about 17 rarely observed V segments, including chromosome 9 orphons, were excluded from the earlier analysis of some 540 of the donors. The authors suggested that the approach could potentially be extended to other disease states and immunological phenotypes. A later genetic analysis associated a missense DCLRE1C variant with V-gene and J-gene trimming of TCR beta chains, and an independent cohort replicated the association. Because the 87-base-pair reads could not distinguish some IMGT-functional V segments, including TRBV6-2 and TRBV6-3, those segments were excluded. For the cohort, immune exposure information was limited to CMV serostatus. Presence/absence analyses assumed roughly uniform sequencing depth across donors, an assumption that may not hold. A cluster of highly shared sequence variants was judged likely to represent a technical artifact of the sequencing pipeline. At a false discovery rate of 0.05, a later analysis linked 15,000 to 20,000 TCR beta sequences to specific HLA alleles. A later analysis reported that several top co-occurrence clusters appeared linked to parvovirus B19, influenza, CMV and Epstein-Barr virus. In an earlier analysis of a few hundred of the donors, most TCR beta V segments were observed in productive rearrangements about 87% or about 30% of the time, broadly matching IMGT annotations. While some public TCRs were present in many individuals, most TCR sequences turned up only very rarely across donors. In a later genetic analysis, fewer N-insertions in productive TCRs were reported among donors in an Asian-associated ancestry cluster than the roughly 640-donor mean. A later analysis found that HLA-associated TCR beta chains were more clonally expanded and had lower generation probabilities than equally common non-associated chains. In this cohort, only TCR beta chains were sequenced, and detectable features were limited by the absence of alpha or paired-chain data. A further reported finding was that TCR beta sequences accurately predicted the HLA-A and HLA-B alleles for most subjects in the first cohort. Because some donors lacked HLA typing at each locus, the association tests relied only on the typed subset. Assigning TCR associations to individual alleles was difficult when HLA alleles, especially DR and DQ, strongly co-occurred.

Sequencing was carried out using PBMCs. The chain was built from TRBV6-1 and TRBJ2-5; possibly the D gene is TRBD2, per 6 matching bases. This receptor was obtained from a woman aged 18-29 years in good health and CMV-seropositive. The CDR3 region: CASILGGYQETQYF. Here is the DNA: TGTGCCAGCATTCTTGGGGGGTACCAAGAGACCCAGTACTTC.